These T cell receptor beta chains were read from a single sample in a study of T-cell reconstitution after alpha-beta-depleted transplantation in children. MiXCR, applied by TCRdb to the PCR reads, yields one record per CDR3 protein. The sample consists of about 360,000 distinct CDR3 sequences, 13% of them appearing once. The sequencing used PBMCs, collected from the stem cell graft. The source of these receptors is a human donor who donated a stem cell graft to a child with Fanconi anemia. The CDR3 runs from the conserved cysteine through the conserved F or W. Fields, in order: CDR3 length, D gene, V gene, clone size, J gene, CDR3 DNA, CDR3 protein. The D gene is left open where the match is weak. The size entry is marked missing in some rows and otherwise reads once, few, many or a size class.

>15|TRBD2|TRBV11-2|few|TRBJ2-1
TGTGCCAGCAGCAGGACTAGCGGGGTACTCAATGAGCAGTTCTTC
CASSRTSGVLNEQFF
>15|.|TRBV3-1|.|TRBJ2-1
TGTGCCAGCAGCCCCGGGACTCACTTTGGGTCTAAGCAGTTCTTC
CASSPGTHFGSKQFF
>15|.|TRBV7-9|few|TRBJ1-6
TGTGCCAGCAGCTTAGACACAGGGTCGGGGTCACCCCTCCACTTT
CASSLDTGSGSPLHF
>13|.|TRBV21-1|.|TRBJ1-2
TGTGCCAGCAGCAAATTAGAGTCGGATGGCCACACCTTC
CASSKLESDGHTF
>15|TRBD1|TRBV6-5|many|TRBJ2-4
TGTGCCAGCAGTTCCCCGGGACAGGGGAAAAACATTCAGTACTTC
CASSSPGQGKNIQYF
>14|.|TRBV5-1|.|TRBJ1-1
TGCGCCAGCAGCCCCCAGGACATTAGCACTGAAGCTTTCTTT
CASSPQDISTEAFF
>15|TRBD1|TRBV18|many|TRBJ2-1
TGTGCCAGCTCACCAGGGGACAGCTGGGCCAATGAGCAGTTCTTC
CASSPGDSWANEQFF
>14|.|TRBV20-1|few|TRBJ1-3
TGCAGTGCTAGGCCAGGGGACATGGGAAACACCATATATTTT
CSARPGDMGNTIYF
>16|.|TRBV2|.|TRBJ2-7
TGTGCCAGCAGTTCTCCTCGACTGAGAAGCTCCTACGAGCAGTACTTC
CASSSPRLRSSYEQYF
>16|.|TRBV12-3/TRBV12-4|few|TRBJ1-5
TGTGCCAGCAGTTTTAACAGTCCCGGGTGGAATCAGCCCCAGCATTTT
CASSFNSPGWNQPQHF
>15|TRBD2|TRBV5-6|many|TRBJ2-1
TGTGCCAGCAGCTTGGCGCTAGCGGGGGACAATGAGCAGTTCTTC
CASSLALAGDNEQFF
>17|TRBD1|TRBV28|.|TRBJ1-5
TGTGCCAGCAGTTTCGTAGATGACAGGGATGGTAATCAGCCCCAGCATTTT
CASSFVDDRDGNQPQHF
>14|.|TRBV11-2|.|TRBJ2-3
TGTGCCAGCAGCCGACAGGTGGGCACAGATACGCAGTATTTT
CASSRQVGTDTQYF
>15|.|TRBV4-3|many|TRBJ1-1
TGCGCCAGCAGCCAATTTGTGGGCCCGGACTCTGAAGCTTTCTTT
CASSQFVGPDSEAFF
>13|.|TRBV29-1|.|TRBJ2-5
TGCAGCGCGGGAAGTTCGTACCAAGAGACCCAGTACTTC
CSAGSSYQETQYF
>15|TRBD2|TRBV7-8|.|TRBJ2-3
TGTGCCAGCAGCCTAGCGGGGGTGGACACAGATACGCAGTATTTT
CASSLAGVDTDTQYF
>18|TRBD1|TRBV28|once|TRBJ2-6
TGTGCCAGCAGTCCACCGGGACAGGGGGCGCGAGGGGCCAACGTCCTGACTTTC
CASSPPGQGARGANVLTF
>16|TRBD2|TRBV11-2|.|TRBJ2-3
TGTGCCAGCAGCTTAGAGGTCGGGGGGGCAGTAGATACGCAGTATTTT
CASSLEVGGAVDTQYF
>14|.|TRBV28|.|TRBJ1-1
TGTGCCAGCAGTTTGAAGAGGGGTATCACTGAAGCTTTCTTT
CASSLKRGITEAFF
>17|TRBD2|TRBV13|few|TRBJ2-1
TGTGCCAGCAGCTCAGCGGGGGCCATTAGCTCCTACAATGAGCAGTTCTTC
CASSSAGAISSYNEQFF
>13|.|TRBV28|many|TRBJ1-2
TGTGCCAGCTCATTGACAGATAACTATGGCTACACCTTC
CASSLTDNYGYTF
>17|TRBD1|TRBV7-4|.|TRBJ2-1
TGTGCCAGCAGCGTCGTGTCAGGGGGACGGCCTATCTATGAGCAGTTCTTC
CASSVVSGGRPIYEQFF
>17|TRBD2|TRBV11-2|many|TRBJ2-3
TGTGCCAGCAGCTCAGACCTAGCGGGGGGAGGGGCAGATACGCAGTATTTT
CASSSDLAGGGADTQYF
>13|.|TRBV28|.|TRBJ1-2
TGTGCCAGCAGCCCTGACGTGGACTATGGCTACACCTTC
CASSPDVDYGYTF
>13|.|TRBV5-1|many|TRBJ1-1
TGCGCCAGCGTGGCCTCGCCGAACACTGAAGCTTTCTTT
CASVASPNTEAFF
>16|.|TRBV6-1|few|TRBJ2-3
TGTGCCAGCAGTGAAAGGAAGGACCGATACACAGATACGCAGTATTTT
CASSERKDRYTDTQYF
>15|TRBD1|TRBV24-1|many|TRBJ2-1
TGTGCCACCAGTGATCCTCGGACAGGGGGAAATGAGCAGTTCTTC
CATSDPRTGGNEQFF
>13|.|TRBV7-9|many|TRBJ2-1
TGTGCCAGCAGCCGGAGCTCCTACAATGAGCAGTTCTTC
CASSRSSYNEQFF
>13|.|TRBV5-5|few|TRBJ1-4
TGTGCCAGCAGCTTGTTCGGAAATGAAAAACTGTTTTTT
CASSLFGNEKLFF
>13|.|TRBV6-1|few|TRBJ1-1
TGTGCCACCCTGAAGTCCATGAACACTGAAGCTTTCTTT
CATLKSMNTEAFF
>15|.|TRBV29-1|many|TRBJ1-1
TGCAGCGTCCATCCCGGAGGGGCGGGGGACACTGAAGCTTTCTTT
CSVHPGGAGDTEAFF
>15|.|TRBV7-2|.|TRBJ2-1
TGTGCCAGCAGCTTAGAGATCGCGCCATACAATGAGCAGTTCTTC
CASSLEIAPYNEQFF
>13|.|TRBV19|few|TRBJ1-6
TGTGCCAGTAGTATTAATCCGCCTCTAGCCCTCCACTTT
CASSINPPLALHF
>12|.|TRBV6-1|.|TRBJ1-2
TGTGCCAGCAGTGAAGCGGTGAATGGCTACACCTTC
CASSEAVNGYTF
>13|.|TRBV27|.|TRBJ1-5
TGTGCCAGCAGTACCGGACGGGGGCAGCCCCAGCATTTT
CASSTGRGQPQHF
>12|.|TRBV2|.|TRBJ1-2
TGTGCCAGCATCAGGGATGACTATGGCTACACCTTC
CASIRDDYGYTF
>14|.|TRBV29-1|.|TRBJ2-1
TGCAGCGTTGGGGGGCAGGGGCAATCCAATGAGCAGTTCTTC
CSVGGQGQSNEQFF
>15|TRBD1|TRBV2|few|TRBJ1-1
TGTGCCAGCAGAACCACAGGGGGCGAAGGGACTGAAGCTTTCTTT
CASRTTGGEGTEAFF
>14|.|TRBV6-5|few|TRBJ1-1
TGTGCCAGCATTCCACAGGGAGGTGCGACTGAAGCTTTCTTT
CASIPQGGATEAFF
>12|TRBD1|TRBV20-1|.|TRBJ1-5
TGCAGTGCTAGGACAGGGGTTCAGCCCCAGCATTTT
CSARTGVQPQHF
>19|.|TRBV4-3|.|TRBJ2-6
TGCGCCAGCAGCCAAGATACACTCAGGGCTTACTCTGGGGCCAACGTCCTGACTTTC
CASSQDTLRAYSGANVLTF
>16|.|TRBV15|few|TRBJ2-1
TGTGCCACCAGCAGAGATCGAGGGTTCTCCTACAATGAGCAGTTCTTC
CATSRDRGFSYNEQFF
>14|TRBD1|TRBV5-4|.|TRBJ1-1
TGTGCCAGCAGCGCACAGGGGAAAATCGCTGAAGCTTTCTTT
CASSAQGKIAEAFF
>15|.|TRBV4-2|.|TRBJ1-1
TGTGCCAGCAGGCCGTCACACATCGAGGACACTGAAGCTTTCTTT
CASRPSHIEDTEAFF
>15|.|TRBV28|few|TRBJ2-5
TGTGCCAGCAGTTCTCAGACCCTAAGAAAAGAGACCCAGTACTTC
CASSSQTLRKETQYF
>13|.|TRBV3-1|few|TRBJ1-2
TGTGCCAGCAGTGCTACTGAGGGGATCGGCTACACCTTC
CASSATEGIGYTF
>15|TRBD1|TRBV12-3/TRBV12-4|.|TRBJ1-6
TGTGCCAGCAGTTTAGGGGTTGGGACAGGGATGAACCTCCACTTT
CASSLGVGTGMNLHF
>15|TRBD1|TRBV6-2/TRBV6-3|.|TRBJ1-6
TGTGCCAGCATCAAAGCCGGGACAGGGAATTCACCCCTCCACTTT
CASIKAGTGNSPLHF
>13|.|TRBV7-6|few|TRBJ2-3
TGTGCCAGCAGCAGACAGCCCACAGATACGCAGTATTTT
CASSRQPTDTQYF
>16|TRBD2|TRBV5-1|.|TRBJ2-3
TGCGCCAGCAGCGTATCTACTAGCGGAGCCACAGATACGCAGTATTTT
CASSVSTSGATDTQYF
>16|.|TRBV7-2|.|TRBJ2-7
TGTGCCAGCAGCTTAGAGGTCGAGGTAGCCAAGAGGGAGCAGTACTTC
CASSLEVEVAKREQYF
>14|.|TRBV12-3/TRBV12-4|many|TRBJ2-7
TGTGCCAGCGGTAAGAAAGACGGAACCTACGAGCAGTACTTC
CASGKKDGTYEQYF
>15|.|TRBV20-1|.|TRBJ2-1
TGCAGTGCTAGGGGCGGCCCGAGCTCCTACAATGAGCAGTTCTTC
CSARGGPSSYNEQFF